A selection of T cell receptor beta chains follows, all from one sample in a study of blood T cell repertoires in COVID-19. Clones were read by immunoSEQ multiplex PCR, and TCRdb kept only the in-frame ones, dropping some. Of 400,000 or so clones in the sample, over 75% were seen once. The sample taken for sequencing was PBMCs or T cells enriched from blood (not recorded which). These receptors came from a man aged 25-40 years who had recovered from COVID-19. CDR3s include the opening cysteine and the closing phenylalanine or tryptophan. Each record gives: D gene, V gene, clone size, J gene, CDR3 DNA, CDR3 protein. The D gene is left open where the match is weak. Rows may omit the clone size; those that give it use once, few, many or a size class.

TRBD2,TRBV10-3,.,TRBJ2-1,TGTGCCATCAGTGAACTAGCGGGAGGTGAGCAGTTCTTC,CAISELAGGEQFF
TRBD2,TRBV4-1,.,TRBJ2-1,TGCGCCAGCAACGGAATAGCGGGAGATCGCTACAATGAGCAGTTCTTC,CASNGIAGDRYNEQFF
.,TRBV5-1,.,TRBJ1-2,TGCGCCAGCAGCTTGGGGGCTATCGGCTACACCTTC,CASSLGAIGYTF
.,TRBV7-9,once,TRBJ1-4,TGTGCCAGCAGCTTAGCCCCGGGGAGGGAAAAACTGTTTTTT,CASSLAPGREKLFF
.,TRBV15,.,TRBJ2-7,TGTGCCACCAGCGGGGGGGCGCGGAGCGAGCAGTACTTC,CATSGGARSEQYF
.,TRBV5-6,.,TRBJ2-4,TGTGCCAGCAGCTTGGGGTACAACGCCCTTTTGAACATTCAGTACTTC,CASSLGYNALLNIQYF
.,TRBV12-3/TRBV12-4,.,TRBJ1-4,TGTGCCAGCAGTTTAATTGGGAGGGAAAAACTGTTTTTT,CASSLIGREKLFF
.,TRBV29-1,.,TRBJ2-7,TGCAGCGTTGCCAGGACAGCCACCTACGAGCAGTACTTC,CSVARTATYEQYF
TRBD2,TRBV7-8,.,TRBJ2-7,TGTGCCAGCAGCTTAGTTCTAGCGGGAGCCGGCGAGCAGTACTTC,CASSLVLAGAGEQYF
TRBD1,TRBV7-8,.,TRBJ1-1,TGTGCCAGCAGCTTAGCCGGGACAGGGTTCACTGAAGCTTTCTTT,CASSLAGTGFTEAFF
TRBD1,TRBV28,.,TRBJ2-1,TGTGCCAGCAGTTTCCGGGACAGGGTCTACAATGAGCAGTTCTTC,CASSFRDRVYNEQFF
.,TRBV30,few,TRBJ1-1,TGTGCCTGGAGTGACGGAACGCGGGGCACTGAAGCTTTCTTT,CAWSDGTRGTEAFF
TRBD1,TRBV6-6,.,TRBJ1-6,TGTGCCAGCAGTCGGGACAGCCCACCCCTTTATTCACCCCTCCACTTT,CASSRDSPPLYSPLHF
.,TRBV2,.,TRBJ2-1,TGTGCCAGCAGTGTGTATCTCGAAAGGTACGGGGGTGAGCAGTTCTTC,CASSVYLERYGGEQFF
.,TRBV11-2,.,TRBJ2-3,TGTGCCAGCAGCTTAGACGGGAGAACACCCTACACAGATACGCAGTATTTT,CASSLDGRTPYTDTQYF
TRBD2,TRBV10-1,once,TRBJ2-5,TGCGCCAGCAGTGAGGCAGCGGGAGTTGGGGAGACCCAGTACTTC,CASSEAAGVGETQYF
.,TRBV9,.,TRBJ1-1,TGTGCCAGCAGCGTAGAGGTGGAGGCGCAAGCTTTCTTT,CASSVEVEAQAFF
.,TRBV29-1,.,TRBJ2-5,TGCAGCGTTCTCAGGGCAGGGATTGAGACCCAGTACTTC,CSVLRAGIETQYF
TRBD1,TRBV5-6,once,TRBJ1-2,TGTGCCAGCAACAGGGGCATAGACTATGGCTACACCTTC,CASNRGIDYGYTF
TRBD1,TRBV4-1,.,TRBJ2-2,TGCGCCAGCAGCCATGCGGACAGGGTAGCGGTCGGCACCGGGGAGCTGTTTTTT,CASSHADRVAVGTGELFF
.,TRBV7-9,.,TRBJ2-7,TGTGCCAGCAGCTTACGGCAGGACAACGAGCAGTACTTC,CASSLRQDNEQYF
TRBD1,TRBV11-2,.,TRBJ1-3,TGTGCCAGCAGCATTCGGACAGGGTTAAACACCATATATTTT,CASSIRTGLNTIYF
.,TRBV29-1,.,TRBJ2-5,TGCAGCGTTGGGAGTCAAGAGACCCAGTACTTC,CSVGSQETQYF
TRBD1,TRBV27,few,TRBJ1-4,TGTGCCAGACAGGGGGCGCTTGTTAATGAAAAACTGTTTTTT,CARQGALVNEKLFF
TRBD1,TRBV19,.,TRBJ1-3,TGTGCCAGTAGTATACAGGGGGCTGCTGGAAACACCATATATTTT,CASSIQGAAGNTIYF
.,TRBV7-9,few,TRBJ2-7,TGTGCCAGCAGTTCGGAGCAAGAGCAGTACTTC,CASSSEQEQYF
.,TRBV27,.,TRBJ2-7,TGTGCCAGCGCTCTCCGGGCGGGCGGCTCCTACGAGCAGTACTTC,CASALRAGGSYEQYF
.,TRBV19,.,TRBJ2-3,TGTGCCAGTAGTACCACCAATTCTCCCGGGATCGATATGCAGTATTTT,CASSTTNSPGIDMQYF
.,TRBV12-3/TRBV12-4,.,TRBJ2-7,TGTGCCAGCAGCTCCCGGGGGGAGCAGTACTTC,CASSSRGEQYF
.,TRBV10-1,.,TRBJ1-4,TGCGCCAGCAGTGACGGGACACCGAATGAAAAACTGTTTTTT,CASSDGTPNEKLFF
.,TRBV5-1,.,TRBJ1-5,TGCGCCAGCAGCTTGTGGGGGACTGACAATCAGCCCCAGCATTTT,CASSLWGTDNQPQHF
.,TRBV7-9,few,TRBJ1-2,TGTGCCAGCAGAACATCTGGGGGGTTTAACTATGGCTACACCTTC,CASRTSGGFNYGYTF
TRBD2,TRBV5-6,.,TRBJ2-1,TGTGCCAGCAGCTCGCAACTAGCGATAGATGAGCAGTTCTTC,CASSSQLAIDEQFF
TRBD1,TRBV7-6,.,TRBJ2-4,TGTGCCAGCAGCTCGGGACAGGGATTCAAAAACATTCAGTACTTC,CASSSGQGFKNIQYF
TRBD1,TRBV18,.,TRBJ1-4,TGTGCCAGCTCACCTCAGGGGGCCTCAACTAATGAAAAACTGTTTTTT,CASSPQGASTNEKLFF
.,TRBV5-8,.,TRBJ1-1,TGTGCCAGCAGCTTGTCATGGGGGGCTGAAGCTTTCTTT,CASSLSWGAEAFF
TRBD2,TRBV2,.,TRBJ2-3,TGTGCCAGCCCCGAAGGTGAGGGCGGGAGGAAGTATTTT,CASPEGEGGRKYF
TRBD2,TRBV11-2,.,TRBJ2-7,TGTGCCAGCAGCCAAGGGGGCGGGACTAGCGGGAGGGCTTACGAGCAGTACTTC,CASSQGGGTSGRAYEQYF
.,TRBV2,.,TRBJ2-7,TGTGCCAGCAGTGATTGGGGGCAGGACTACGAGCAGTACTTC,CASSDWGQDYEQYF
.,TRBV2,.,TRBJ1-1,TGTGCCAGCACCCAAGGGGAAAACACTGAAGCTTTCTTT,CASTQGENTEAFF
.,TRBV9,.,TRBJ1-6,TGTGCCAGCAGCGTAGAAGAGGGAAAGGGAGATTCACCCCTCCACTTT,CASSVEEGKGDSPLHF
TRBD1,TRBV7-2,once,TRBJ1-4,TGTGCCAGCAGTCCCCGGACAGGACAGATGGGTGAAAAACTGTTTTTT,CASSPRTGQMGEKLFF
.,TRBV28,.,TRBJ1-2,TGTGCCAGCAGCAAAGGGGCAGGTGGGTCTAAAGGCTACACCTTC,CASSKGAGGSKGYTF
.,TRBV21-1,.,TRBJ1-5,TGTGCCAGCAGCAAGATCCCCGGACAGGGCCTAAATCAGCCCCAGCATTTT,CASSKIPGQGLNQPQHF
.,TRBV30,few,TRBJ1-3,TGTGCCTGGAGTTCCAGCTCTGGAAACACCATATATTTT,CAWSSSSGNTIYF
TRBD2,TRBV5-1,.,TRBJ2-5,TGCGCCAGCAGCCCCATAGCGGGACAAGAGACCCAGTACTTC,CASSPIAGQETQYF
TRBD1,TRBV5-6,.,TRBJ1-1,TGTGCCAGCACCTTACAGTCAGGGGGCACTGAAGCTTTCTTT,CASTLQSGGTEAFF
.,TRBV12-3/TRBV12-4,.,TRBJ1-1,TGTGCCAGCAGTAAGGACAGGAACACTGAAGCTTTCTTT,CASSKDRNTEAFF
.,TRBV7-3,.,TRBJ1-2,TGTGCCAGCAGCTCGCAACCGGGACTGGGAAACTATGGCTACACCTTC,CASSSQPGLGNYGYTF
.,TRBV5-1,.,TRBJ1-2,TGCGCCAGCAGCTTTACCGGGACACCCTATGGCTACACCTTC,CASSFTGTPYGYTF
TRBD2,TRBV5-6,.,TRBJ2-7,TGTGCCAGCAGCTTGGAAGCGGGAGCCTACGAGCAGTACTTC,CASSLEAGAYEQYF
.,TRBV11-2,.,TRBJ2-3,TGTGCCAGCAGTCTAGGCCCGCCTACAGATACGCAGTATTTT,CASSLGPPTDTQYF
.,TRBV12-5,.,TRBJ1-4,TGTGCTAGTGGTTTGGTTCTCGCCAGGGATGGAGCTAATGAAAAACTGTTTTTT,CASGLVLARDGANEKLFF
TRBD1,TRBV28,few,TRBJ1-1,TGTGCCAGCAGTTCGACCGGGACAGTGAACACTGAAGCTTTCTTT,CASSSTGTVNTEAFF